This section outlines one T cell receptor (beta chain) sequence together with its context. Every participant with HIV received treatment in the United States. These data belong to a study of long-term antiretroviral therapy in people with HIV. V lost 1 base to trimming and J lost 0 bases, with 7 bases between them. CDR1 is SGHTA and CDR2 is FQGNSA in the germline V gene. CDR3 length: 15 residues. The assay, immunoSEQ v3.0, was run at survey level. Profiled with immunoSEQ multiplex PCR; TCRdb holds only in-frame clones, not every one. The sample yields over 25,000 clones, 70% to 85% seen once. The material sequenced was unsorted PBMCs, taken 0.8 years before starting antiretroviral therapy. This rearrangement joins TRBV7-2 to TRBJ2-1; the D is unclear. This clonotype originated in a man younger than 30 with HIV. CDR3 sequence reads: CASSLVGSSYNEQFF. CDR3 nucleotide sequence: TGTGCCAGCAGCTTAGTGGGAAGCTCCTACAATGAGCAGTTCTTC.